The 11 T cell receptor beta chains below come from one sample, sequenced in a study of post-analysis software for immune sequencing data. General observations from the study: Roughly 5 TRBV segments were significantly more frequent in patients than in controls. TRBV5-6, TRBV5-1 and TRBV20-1 were among these segments.

Every TCR beta cDNA library bore unique molecular identifiers. TCRdb itself ran the PCR reads through MiXCR, one entry per CDR3 protein. This table has 450,000 to 700,000 distinct CDR3 sequences, 44% appearing once. These TCRs are of unknown antigen specificity. The specimen sequenced was blood. These receptors were taken from a girl aged 10 to 17 with multiple sclerosis.

This clonotype has more than one count but fewer than ten. The gene calls are TRBV5-1 and TRBJ2-3; tentatively, D is TRBD1 (5 bases). The length of the CDR3 is 15 residues. Germline V CDR1 and CDR2: SGHRS, YFSETQ. The V end lost 5 bases, the J end lost 2 bases, and 15 bases lay between the germline ends. The CDR3 here is CASRRTPITTDTQYF. CDR3 in DNA: TGCGCCAGCAGGCGGACACCTATTACCACAGATACGCAGTATTTT.

The V call is TRBV12-3 or TRBV12-4, the J call TRBJ2-1; D uncertain. The CDR3 loop spans 12 amino acids. V lost 6 bases, J lost 2 bases, and 5 bases lay in between. In DNA, the CDR3 is TGTGCCAGCAGCTATACCTACAATGAGCAGTTCTTC. This gives the protein CASSYTYNEQFF.

The chain combines TRBV6-5 with TRBJ2-1, with no clear D. There are 14 residues in the CDR3. V shed 10 bases and J shed 0 bases, with 13 bases lying between them. Germline V CDR1 and CDR2: MNHEY, SVGAGI. The CDR3 DNA reads as TGTGCCACACGTTTCGGCAGCTCCTACAATGAGCAGTTCTTC. It encodes CATRFGSSYNEQFF.

This clonotype was counted once. The rearrangement joins TRBV2 to TRBJ1-3; D gene uncertain. The CDR3 is 14 amino acids. V shed 2 bases and J shed 0 bases, with 5 bases lying between them. Germline V gives CDR1 SNHLY, CDR2 FYNNEI. The CDR3 reads CASSEQLSGNTIYF. In nucleotides, the CDR3 is TGTGCCAGCAGTGAACAGCTCTCTGGAAACACCATATATTTT. Using reference TRBV2 and TRBJ1-3 for the parts outside the CDR3, the full variable domain is EPEVTQTPSHQVTQMGQEVILRCVPISNHLYFYWYRQILGQKVEFLVSFYNNEISEKSEIFDDQFSVERPDGSNFTLKIRSTKLEDSAMYFCASSEQLSGNTIYFGEGSWLTVV.

J is TRBJ2-7 and V is TRBV4-1, with D unresolved. This CDR3 spans 18 amino acids. Germline V gives CDR1 MGHRA, CDR2 YSYEKL. V shed 4 bases and J shed 0 bases, with 22 bases lying between them. Written as DNA, the CDR3 is TGCGCCAGCAGCCTGCAGAAAGTGGGCGCTAAACTCTCCTACGAGCAGTACTTC. This translates into CASSLQKVGAKLSYEQYF.

This sequence joins TRBV12-3 or TRBV12-4 and TRBJ1-2, with 8 bases fitting TRBD1. V dropped 4 bases and J dropped 1; count of bases not matched to a gene: 14. This CDR3 has 18 amino acids. CDR3 coding DNA: TGTGCCAGCAGTTCCACAGGGGGTATGGGACCATTTAACTATGGCTACACCTTC. Translating gives CASSSTGGMGPFNYGYTF.

This clonotype showed up just a few times. This CDR3 is CSARALEPIVYEQYF. DNA for the CDR3: TGCAGTGCTAGAGCCCTAGAACCGATAGTCTACGAGCAGTACTTC. The V gene is TRBV20-1, the J gene TRBJ2-7; no clear D. The V gene's germline CDR1 is DFQATT and CDR2 SNEGSKA (reference sequence). The CDR3 is 15 residues long. V lost 1 base and J 3 bases, leaving 16 bases between the germline ends.

This clonotype was observed a few times. A much larger clone lies one base from this, so it may be a read error. J is TRBJ2-5 and V is TRBV29-1; possible D gene TRBD2, 5 bases. The germline V gene has CDR1 SQVTM and CDR2 ANQGSEA. The CDR3 sequence is 12 residues long. V was pared by 6 bases and J by 5 bases, with 13 bases between. CDR3 nucleotides: TGCAGCGTCCGGAGGCAAGATGAGACCCAGTACTTC. Protein sequence: CSVRRQDETQYF.

As regards this clonotype: A read error may account for a junction end that differs from germline. This rearrangement joins TRBV27 to TRBJ2-1, with 7 positions matching TRBD1. The germline CDR1 and CDR2 sequences are MNHEY and SMNVEV (reference sequence). The CDR3 has 12 amino acids. As DNA, the CDR3 is TGTGCCGGCAGAGGGGGCCGAAATGAGCAGTTCTTC. Residues: CAGRGGRNEQFF.

This clonotype was seen more than once but under ten times. The CDR3, as DNA: TGTGCCAGCAGTTACGGGGCTAGCCCACCCACAGATACGCAGTATTTT. This translates into CASSYGASPPTDTQYF. This sequence joins TRBV6-6 and TRBJ2-3; D possibly matches TRBD1 or TRBD2 (5 bases each). Per germline, CDR1 MNHNY and CDR2 SVGAGI (reference sequence). The CDR3 has 16 residues. Deletions cut 2 bases from V and 2 bases from J, with 14 bases between.

The V gene is TRBV5-5, the J gene TRBJ2-7, with D hard to call. In germline, CDR1 is SGHKS, CDR2 YYEKEE (reference sequence). Trimming took 1 base from V and 0 from J, leaving 14 bases between them. The CDR3 extends over 16 amino acids. CDR3 DNA: TGTGCCAGCAGCTTGTCGCCGACCGCTAGCTCCTACGAGCAGTACTTC. Translation gives CASSLSPTASSYEQYF.